Detailed here is one T cell receptor beta chain. This clone was seen a single time. Its antigen remains unidentified. Within one base of it there is no much larger clone, and no base qualities were kept. This sample is part of a study of blood T cell repertoires in COVID-19 (dated by TCRdb to 2020 to 2022). With regard to the full study: The collaborator samples originated in the United States, Italy and Spain and spanned the acute and convalescent phases of COVID-19. Samples came from the ongoing ImmuneRACE study (first 160 participants) plus 1,254 subjects from 6 global collaborators. Where available, HLA class I and class II types were taken from metadata supplied by the sample provider and were not determined by assay-based typing. Nearly every sample came with metadata listing a de-identified subject ID, COVID-19 status, age in years and sex. The prospective study material was composed of cDNA or gDNA derived from T cells, B-cell-depleted T cells, or PBMCs. Subjects who had been exposed to COVID-19, were actively infected with it, or had recovered from it provided the deeply sampled blood TCRbeta repertoires that made up the dataset. A freely available public database, intended as a resource for researchers studying the immune response to SARS-CoV-2, is where the repertoires were released.

TCRbeta CDR3 regions were amplified from genomic DNA by means of the immunoSEQ Assay, a bias-controlled multiplex PCR. As for the original processing: Within the assay, amplification of reference gene primers was used to estimate how many nucleated cells each sample contained. To quantify the absolute abundance of each unique TCRbeta CDR3 rearrangement, sequence reads were collapsed and filtered. Productive Simpson clonality was computed per sample as the square root of Simpson's diversity index over productive rearrangements. What TCRdb holds here is the immuneACCESS table cut down to in-frame rearrangements. Part of the clones is not present; checked against another copy, under half of the missing clones reflect an unresolved V gene, and the others are unexplained. The V and J calls and clone size are taken from that table; D and trimming were inferred from the DNA. The sample records around 200,000 clones, just under 90% of which are singletons. About 6% of the sample belongs to the ten largest clones.

Another Seattle source contributed samples from volunteer blood donors who had recovered from COVID-19. The collaborating institutions used their own protocols to collect whole blood in K2EDTA tubes. Collaborator samples were shipped for TCRbeta analysis as frozen whole blood, isolated PBMCs, or DNA extracted from either sample type. What the work shows at the level of the full study, not this receptor alone: The amount of clinical and demographic metadata varied by source and participant and was provided uncurated.

CDR1 and CDR2 are read off the germline V gene (reference sequence) as LNHDA and SQIVND. The CDR3 runs 16 residues from the cysteine to the phenylalanine. Here the CDR3 DNA is all that survives: 48 bases in frame from base 1. V gives up 6 bases and J gives up 1 base, and the segment between their germline ends measures 18 bases. The sequence links TRBV19 to TRBJ1-1; perhaps TRBD1 is the D gene, with 5 bases matching. The sample taken for sequencing was peripheral blood. The clonotype was recovered from a man in his fifties or sixties who had recovered from COVID-19. The CDR3 protein sequence reads: CASSRSSGRGNTEAFF. The nucleotide sequence is TGTGCCAGTAGCCGTTCTTCGGGGCGGGGGAACACTGAAGCTTTCTTT. With the rest looked up from the reference TRBV19 and TRBJ1-1 genes rather than sequenced, the full variable domain is DGGITQSPKYLFRKEGQNVTLSCEQNLNHDAMYWYRQDPGQGLRLIYYSQIVNDFQKGDIAEGYSVSREKKESFPLTVTSAQKNPTAFYLCASSRSSGRGNTEAFFGQGTRLTVV.